This entry features one T cell receptor (beta chain) sequence. Antigen: not known. The data are from a study of response to subunit inactivated influenza vaccine. The study's findings and limits: Each seasonal influenza vaccination recruits few new T cells, the authors suggested.

The germline CDR1 and CDR2 sequences are MGHDK and SYGVNS. Trimming took off 0 bases at V and 1 base at J, with 6 bases between the two ends. There are 14 residues in the CDR3. TCRdb itself ran the RT-PCR reads through MiXCR, one entry per CDR3 protein. The sample holds fewer than 700,000 distinct CDR3 sequences, over 10% seen once. This rearrangement joins TRBV25-1 to TRBJ2-5; D is undetermined. This TCR was recovered from a man aged 50 or older who received an inactivated influenza vaccine. Sequences were derived from PBMCs from blood, sampled 35 to 45 days after vaccination. This CDR3 is CASSEYTSQETQYF. The CDR3 coding sequence is TGTGCCAGCAGTGAATACACATCCCAAGAGACCCAGTACTTC.